The sequence of this T cell receptor (beta chain) was determined in a study of OX40 agonist ivuxolimab in advanced cancers. Sequenced by immunoSEQ multiplex PCR; TCRdb stores in-frame clones only, minus some. The sample consists of fewer than 45,000 clones, less than 90% of them appearing once. The junction had 8 bases not matched to a gene; V was cut back by 5 bases and J by 5 bases. Germline CDR1 reads SGHTA; CDR2 reads FQGNSA. This CDR3 is built from 15 residues. Study-wide results and limits: CD4+ and CD8+ blood T cells expanded clonally by week 6 at 0.1 to 3.0 mg/kg.

A note on this clone: Its antigen is unidentified.

This sample comprised CD4+ or CD8+ T cells sorted from blood, obtained in a trial of the OX40 agonist ivuxolimab. This receptor was identified in an adult with an advanced solid tumor such as melanoma, head and neck, liver or kidney cancer. This chain connects TRBV7-2 to TRBJ2-1; the match to TRBD2 covers 8 bases. CDR3 bases: TGTGCCAGCAGCCTTGGGAGCGGGAGACACAATGAGCAGTTCTTC. This gives the protein CASSLGSGRHNEQFF.